These 14 T cell receptor beta chains came from one sample sequenced in a study of early T cells in non-severe SARS-CoV-2 infection. TCRdb itself ran the 5' RACE reads through MiXCR, one entry per CDR3 protein. The table shows more than 95,000 distinct CDR3 sequences, with around 16% occurring only once. Sequencing was performed on whole blood. The receptors were gathered from an adult who was a healthcare worker with PCR-confirmed SARS-CoV-2 infection or an uninfected control (not recorded which).

This clonotype was observed a single time. The V gene is TRBV3-1, the J gene TRBJ1-1; maybe TRBD1 (5 bases). The germline V and J ends were trimmed by 2 bases and 6 bases, with 16 bases remaining between them. This CDR3 is built from 15 residues. Per germline, CDR1 LGHDT and CDR2 YNNKEL (reference sequence). The CDR3 DNA reads as TGTGCCAGCAGCCAACACAGCGTTGGGGCTGCTGAAGCTTTCTTT. This translates into CASSQHSVGAAEAFF.

This chain joins TRBV4-3 and TRBJ2-7, with 7 bases lining up with TRBD2. Germline trimming cut 0 bases from V and 0 bases from J; bases unmatched to any gene: 5. The CDR3 spans 16 residues. Germline V gene data show CDR1 as LGHNA and CDR2 as YSLEER. The CDR3: CASSQDPSGRSYEQYF. The CDR3 coding sequence is TGCGCCAGCAGCCAAGATCCTAGCGGACGCTCCTACGAGCAGTACTTC.

The chain employs TRBV29-1 and TRBJ1-2, with a weak D call TRBD1 (5 bases). V was clipped by 4 bases and J by 8 bases, with 11 bases between them. Germline loops: CDR1 SQVTM, CDR2 ANQGSEA. This CDR3 spans 11 amino acids. CDR3 region: CSVVGGFGYTF. The CDR3 DNA reads as TGCAGCGTTGTTGGGGGTTTCGGCTACACCTTC. Filled out from reference TRBV29-1 and TRBJ1-2, the complete variable domain reads SAVISQKPSRDICQRGTSLTIQCQVDSQVTMMFWYRQQPGQSLTLIATANQGSEATYESGFVIDKFPISRPNLTFSTLTVSNMSPEDSSIYLCSVVGGFGYTFGSGTRLTVV.

This clonotype has just a few counts. This chain uses TRBV14 with TRBJ2-2; D is undetermined. V lost 2 bases, J lost 4 bases, and 8 bases lay in between. Germline V gene sequence: CDR1 SGHDN, CDR2 FVKESK. This CDR3 contains 14 residues. The CDR3 nucleotides read TGTGCCAGCAGCCAATCTTGGATCACCGGGGAGCTGTTTTTT. Protein product: CASSQSWITGELFF.

J is TRBJ2-1 and V is TRBV14, with TRBD2 as a possible D gene (6 bases). Germline V CDR1 and CDR2: SGHDN, FVKESK. The germline V and J ends were trimmed by 3 bases and 0 bases, with 12 bases remaining between them. The CDR3 consists of 16 residues. The CDR3 nucleotides are TGTGCCAGCAGCCATACTAGCCTTAGCTCCTACAATGAGCAGTTCTTC. This encodes CASSHTSLSSYNEQFF.

CDR3 amino acids: CASSVLAGLGNEQFF. The CDR3 DNA reads as TGTGCCAGCAGTGTCCTAGCGGGACTGGGGAATGAGCAGTTCTTC. This chain joins TRBV6-4 and TRBJ2-1; 9 nucleotides match TRBD2. The CDR3 covers 15 residues. With 4 bases clipped from V and 7 bases from J, the junction kept 8 bases outside the gene matches. Germline loops: CDR1 MRHNA, CDR2 SNTAGT.

This clonotype turned up a few times. V usage is TRBV18 and J usage is TRBJ2-2; no firm D call. Germline CDR1 reads KGHSH; CDR2 reads LQKENI. Trimming stripped 6 bases from V and 3 bases from J, with 14 bases between. CDR3 length equals 15 residues. The CDR3 here is CASSPWAPDTGELFF. The CDR3 bases are TGTGCCAGCTCCCCCTGGGCTCCGGACACCGGGGAGCTGTTTTTT.

This clonotype was detected only a few times. The chain has TRBV30 and TRBJ1-2; D gene unclear. Looked up from germline, CDR1 is GTSNPN and CDR2 is SVGIG (reference sequence). The CDR3 contains 14 residues. V was cut by 2 bases and J by 5 bases, with 15 bases left in between. CDR3 DNA: TGTGCCTGGAGTCCTCTCTCGGACCTATATGGCTACACCTTC. This gives the protein CAWSPLSDLYGYTF.

In this sample, this clonotype turned up many times. V usage is TRBV7-9 and J usage is TRBJ1-1; the D is unclear. Germline assignment: CDR1 SEHNR and CDR2 FQNEAQ (reference sequence). Trimming pared 3 bases from V and 3 bases from J, leaving 14 bases between. There are 15 residues in the CDR3. The CDR3 coding sequence is TGTGCCAGCAGCTTCCCACCCGGGCGCGACACTGAAGCTTTCTTT. Translated, it gives CASSFPPGRDTEAFF.

In its sample, this clonotype was seen a few times. This sequence joins TRBV19 and TRBJ1-5, with 10 nucleotides matching TRBD1. The CDR3 loop spans 16 amino acids. Germline V gene data show CDR1 as LNHDA and CDR2 as SQIVND (reference sequence). The V and J ends lost 3 bases and 1 base, in that order; junction bases with no gene match: 3. The CDR3 DNA reads as TGTGCCAGTAGTATGGACAGGGGGTTGAGCAATCAGCCCCAGCATTTT. This sequence encodes CASSMDRGLSNQPQHF. Filled out from reference TRBV19 and TRBJ1-5, the complete variable domain reads DGGITQSPKYLFRKEGQNVTLSCEQNLNHDAMYWYRQDPGQGLRLIYYSQIVNDFQKGDIAEGYSVSREKKESFPLTVTSAQKNPTAFYLCASSMDRGLSNQPQHFGDGTRLSIL.

The chain is built from TRBV19 and TRBJ2-3, with 11 bases aligning to TRBD2. The germline CDR1 and CDR2 sequences are LNHDA and SQIVND (reference sequence). The CDR3 length is 15 residues. V lost 5 bases and J lost 6; bases outside the gene matches: 7. The CDR3 sequence is CASSRTSGSVDTQYF. The CDR3 DNA reads TGTGCCAGTAGTCGTACTAGCGGGAGTGTGGATACGCAGTATTTT.

This chain links TRBV20-1 with TRBJ1-1, with no clear D. Trimming took 3 bases from V and 2 from J, leaving 10 bases between them. Germline V CDR1 and CDR2: DFQATT, SNEGSKA (reference sequence). The CDR3 runs to 13 residues. The CDR3, as DNA: TGCAGTGCTAGTCTGGACGGAAACACTGAAGCTTTCTTT. Translation gives CSASLDGNTEAFF.

V gene TRBV21-1 combines with J gene TRBJ2-7; the table's D gene call, TRBD1, was not cross checked with the DNA. TRBV21-1 is deemed a pseudogene. There are 13 residues in the CDR3. CDR3 in amino acids: CASTATASYEQYF. The CDR3 nucleotides are TGTGCCAGCACCGCGACAGCCTCCTACGAGCAGTACTTC.

This clonotype was recorded a few times. This chain connects TRBV20-1 to TRBJ2-6; D perhaps matches TRBD2 (5 bases). V was trimmed by 0 bases and J by 0 bases, leaving 15 bases between them. The CDR3 length is 18 residues. Germline V CDR1 and CDR2: DFQATT, SNEGSKA (reference sequence). CDR3 loop: CSARDPVRRISGANVLTF. CDR3 in DNA: TGCAGTGCTAGAGATCCGGTCAGGAGGATCTCTGGGGCCAACGTCCTGACTTTC.